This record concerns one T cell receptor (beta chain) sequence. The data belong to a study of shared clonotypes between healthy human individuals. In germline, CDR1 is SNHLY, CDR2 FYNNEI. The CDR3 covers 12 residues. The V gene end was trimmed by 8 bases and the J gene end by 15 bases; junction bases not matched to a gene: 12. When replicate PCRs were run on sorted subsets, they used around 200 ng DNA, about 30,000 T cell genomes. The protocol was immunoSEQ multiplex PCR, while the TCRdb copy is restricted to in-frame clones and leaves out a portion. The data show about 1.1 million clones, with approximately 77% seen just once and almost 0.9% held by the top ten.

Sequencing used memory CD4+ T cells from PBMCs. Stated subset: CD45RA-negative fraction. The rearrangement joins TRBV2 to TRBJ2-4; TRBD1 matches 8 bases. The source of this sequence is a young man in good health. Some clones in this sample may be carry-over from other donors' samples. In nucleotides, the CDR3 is TGTGCCAGCGCGGGGACAGGCCTAGGAGGGTACTTC. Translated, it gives CASAGTGLGGYF.